A single sample is the source of the 15 T cell receptor beta chains below, sequenced in a study of cytomegalovirus exposure and HLA in healthy donors. Profiling relied on immunoSEQ multiplex PCR, and the TCRdb table lists in-frame clones only, not all of them. The sample yields fewer than 150,000 clones, approximately 86% seen once. The sample consisted of PBMCs. These receptors were obtained from a man aged 18 to 29 in good health and CMV-seropositive.

The chain recombines TRBV11-2 with TRBJ1-6; the match to TRBD1 covers 9 bases. The CDR3 consists of 15 residues. Trimming took 6 bases from V and 7 from J; bases not matched to a gene: 7. CDR1 and CDR2 from the germline V gene are SGHAT and FQNNGV. The CDR3 region has the DNA TGTGCCAGCAGACCTAACAGGGGGCTCAATTCACCCCTCCACTTT. It is translated as CASRPNRGLNSPLHF. Combining the CDR3 with reference TRBV11-2 and TRBJ1-6 gives the whole variable domain EAGVAQSPRYKIIEKRQSVAFWCNPISGHATLYWYQQILGQGPKLLIQFQNNGVVDDSQLPKDRFSAERLKGVDSTLKIQPAKLEDSAVYLCASRPNRGLNSPLHFGNGTRLTVT.

The CDR3 coding sequence is TGTGCCAGCAGGTTCGGACAGGCGAACACTGAAGCTTTCTTT. Protein: CASRFGQANTEAFF. The rearrangement links TRBV6-5 to TRBJ1-1, with TRBD1 matching over 7 bases. Looked up from germline, CDR1 is MNHEY and CDR2 is SVGAGI. The J segment lost 1 base and the V segment lost 6 bases, leaving 5 bases of the junction unmatched. The CDR3 length is 14 residues.

The rearrangement joins TRBV27 to TRBJ2-7, with D perhaps matching TRBD1 (5 bases). V lost 0 bases to trimming and J lost 6 bases, with 9 bases between them. Germline CDR1 and CDR2: MNHEY and SMNVEV (reference sequence). The CDR3 consists of 13 residues. In nucleotides, the CDR3 is TGTGCCAGCAGTTTATCCCCAGGGCTCGAGCAGTACTTC. Protein: CASSLSPGLEQYF.

The rearrangement uses TRBV4-2 and TRBJ1-2; the D gene is possibly TRBD1 (5 bases). Trimming took off 2 bases at V and 2 bases at J, with 15 bases between the two ends. The germline V gene encodes CDR1 LGHNA and CDR2 YNFKEQ. The CDR3 consists of 16 residues. The CDR3 DNA reads TGTGCCAGCAGCCAACCCTCGGCCAGGGTGAACTATGGCTACACCTTC. This sequence encodes CASSQPSARVNYGYTF.

The chain is built from TRBV7-6 and TRBJ2-7; 10 nucleotides align to TRBD2. The germline V gene encodes CDR1 SGHVS and CDR2 FNYEAQ. Trimming took 0 bases from V and 4 from J; bases not matched to a gene: 3. The CDR3 runs 15 residues. The CDR3 protein is CASSLATSGVYEQYF. CDR3 in DNA: TGTGCCAGCAGCTTAGCCACTAGCGGGGTGTACGAGCAGTACTTC.

The rearrangement links TRBV7-2 to TRBJ1-4; 8 nucleotides align to TRBD1. CDR1 is SGHTA, CDR2 FQGNSA, per germline. V shed 0 bases and J 8 bases; nucleotides not matched to a gene: 8. The CDR3 spans 16 residues. This CDR3 reads CASSLAAGGIREKLFF. In nucleotides, the CDR3 is TGTGCCAGCAGCTTAGCGGCAGGGGGCATAAGAGAAAAACTGTTTTTT.

J is TRBJ2-7 and V is TRBV7-9, with 9 bases identical to TRBD1. The length of the CDR3 is 15 residues. Germline loops: CDR1 SEHNR, CDR2 FQNEAQ (reference sequence). Losses at the gene ends were 5 bases for V and 0 bases for J; bases not matched to a gene: 5. The DNA for the CDR3 is TGTGCCAGCAGCCTCGGGACAGGGATCTCCTACGAGCAGTACTTC. Protein: CASSLGTGISYEQYF.

The V and J genes are TRBV4-1 and TRBJ2-7; D perhaps matches TRBD2 (5 bases). Germline loops: CDR1 MGHRA, CDR2 YSYEKL. Trimming took off 0 bases at V and 0 bases at J, with 9 bases between the two ends. The CDR3 is 15 amino acids. The CDR3 DNA sequence: TGCGCCAGCAGCCAAGATCCAGGAGGCTCCTACGAGCAGTACTTC. Translating it yields CASSQDPGGSYEQYF.

The rearrangement uses TRBV5-1 and TRBJ2-3, with TRBD2 as a possible D gene (5 bases). Germline V gene lookup returns CDR1 SGHRS and CDR2 YFSETQ. V was pared by 4 bases and J by 0 bases, with 12 bases between. CDR3 length: 15 amino acids. CDR3 DNA sequence: TGCGCCAGCAGCCTACGGGGAAGTAGCACAGATACGCAGTATTTT. This translates into CASSLRGSSTDTQYF.

The chain carries TRBV14 and TRBJ2-5; 7 nucleotides match TRBD2. Unmatched junction bases numbered 10, after V lost 1 base and J lost 2 bases. The CDR3 length is 17 residues. CDR1 and CDR2 from the germline V gene are SGHDN and FVKESK. The CDR3 DNA is TGTGCCAGCAGCCAAGGAAGGACGGGGGGTCCGCAAGAGACCCAGTACTTC. It specifies CASSQGRTGGPQETQYF. Full variable domain (remainder filled in from reference TRBV14 and TRBJ2-5): EAGVTQFPSHSVIEKGQTVTLRCDPISGHDNLYWYRRVMGKEIKFLLHFVKESKQDESGMPNNRFLAERTGGTYSTLKVQPAELEDSGVYFCASSQGRTGGPQETQYFGPGTRLLVL.

V gene TRBV5-1 combines with J gene TRBJ2-5; the match to TRBD2 covers 8 bases. The CDR3 contains 15 residues. V lost 0 bases to trimming and J lost 3 bases; unmatched junction nucleotides: 4. From germline, CDR1 is SGHRS and CDR2 YFSETQ. In DNA, the CDR3 is TGCGCCAGCAGCTTGGGTGGGACTAGGGAAGAGACCCAGTACTTC. This translates into CASSLGGTREETQYF. Drawing the rest from reference TRBV5-1 and TRBJ2-5, the complete variable domain is KAGVTQTPRYLIKTRGQQVTLSCSPISGHRSVSWYQQTPGQGLQFLFEYFSETQRNKGNFPGRFSGRQFSNSRSEMNVSTLELGDSALYLCASSLGGTREETQYFGPGTRLLVL.

The V and J genes are TRBV10-2 and TRBJ2-2, with a weak D call TRBD1 (5 bases). Germline CDR1 is WSHSY and CDR2 is SAAADI. The germline V and J ends were trimmed by 3 bases and 1 base, with 9 bases remaining between them. The CDR3 totals 15 residues. The CDR3 sequence: CASSDPGMNTGELFF. As DNA, the CDR3 is TGCGCCAGCAGTGATCCAGGGATGAACACCGGGGAGCTGTTTTTT.

The rearrangement uses TRBV7-8 and TRBJ2-1; D unresolved. The V end lost 0 bases, the J end lost 0 bases, and 9 bases lay between the germline ends. The CDR3 has 16 amino acids. Germline values: CDR1 SGHVS, CDR2 FQNEAQ. This CDR3 is CASSLAAVSSYNEQFF. As DNA, the CDR3 is TGTGCCAGCAGCTTAGCGGCGGTCAGCTCCTACAATGAGCAGTTCTTC.

V gene TRBV10-3 combines with J gene TRBJ2-1, with 10 nucleotides matching TRBD1. V lost 6 bases to trimming and J lost 5 bases; unmatched junction nucleotides: 7. The CDR3 covers 15 residues. Per germline, CDR1 ENHRY and CDR2 SYGVKD. This CDR3 reads CAIRTGTGDNNEQFF. The CDR3 region has the DNA TGTGCCATCAGGACCGGGACAGGGGACAACAATGAGCAGTTCTTC.

This sequence joins TRBV5-1 and TRBJ1-5, with a tentative D call TRBD1 (5 bases). Germline CDR1 and CDR2: SGHRS and YFSETQ. V lost 0 bases, J lost 0 bases, and 7 bases lay in between. The CDR3 has 15 residues. The CDR3 spells CASSLAGHSNQPQHF. The CDR3 nucleotides read TGCGCCAGCAGCTTGGCAGGGCATAGCAATCAGCCCCAGCATTTT.